This T cell receptor (beta chain) was captured in a study of beta chain features in type 1 diabetes. Averaging about 120 mL, one heparinised blood draw was given by each donor. Expressed TCRB transcripts were sequenced, since all the RNA that had been isolated was reverse transcribed. Generated by immunoSEQ multiplex PCR, the TCRdb table keeps only in-frame clones and is missing some. The data hold 140,000 to 150,000 clones, with about 50% observed a single time. Input material: Tregs from blood. The sequence derives from a young man in good health.

The CDR3 sequence: CSVLLIRDRDPYEQYF. The CDR3 DNA reads as TGCAGCGTCCTCCTCATCCGGGACAGGGACCCCTACGAGCAGTACTTC. This chain connects TRBV29-1 to TRBJ2-7, with 9 bases matching TRBD1. Trimming at V came to 6 bases and at J to 2 bases, leaving 14 bases not matched to a gene. The CDR3 loop spans 16 amino acids. CDR1 and CDR2 from the germline V gene are SQVTM and ANQGSEA.